The next 17 T cell receptor beta chains were all read from a single sample in a study of glioma-infiltrating T cells. TCR alpha and beta CDR3 regions were amplified from RNA using iRepertoire nested multiplex PCR. MiXCR, applied by TCRdb to the multiplex PCR reads, yields one record per CDR3 protein. The profile covers about 140,000 distinct CDR3 sequences, with roughly two fifths appearing a single time and roughly 20% taken by the ten largest. Sequencing input: glioma tissue, nonneoplastic brain tissue, or PBMCs (not recorded which). These receptors were collected from a human donor with low-grade glioma or glioblastoma, undergoing nonglioma brain surgery, or in good health (not recorded which).

This clonotype has a handful of counts. V usage is TRBV4-1 and J usage is TRBJ2-3, with 9 bases lining up with TRBD2. The CDR3 is made up of 17 amino acids. V lost 0 bases, J lost 2 bases, and 6 bases stayed unmatched. The germline gives CDR1 MGHRA, CDR2 YSYEKL. The CDR3 here is CASSQDWAGGPTDTQYF. CDR3 nucleotides: TGCGCCAGCAGCCAAGATTGGGCGGGAGGGCCCACAGATACGCAGTATTTT.

This chain connects TRBV20-1 to TRBJ1-2; possibly TRBD1 for D (5 bases). Per the germline V gene, CDR1 is DFQATT and CDR2 is SNEGSKA (reference sequence). The germline V and J ends were trimmed by 1 base and 2 bases, with 5 bases remaining between them. The CDR3 contains 12 residues. As DNA, the CDR3 is TGCAGTGCTAGAGGACAGAACTATGGCTACACCTTC. It specifies CSARGQNYGYTF.

The CDR3 DNA is TGTGCCAGCAGTGATATAGGGACACCTCTCTACGAGCAGTACTTC. It translates to CASSDIGTPLYEQYF. The chain carries TRBV25-1 and TRBJ2-7; D perhaps matches TRBD1 (6 bases). Germline V lookup: CDR1 MGHDK, CDR2 SYGVNS. The CDR3 consists of 15 residues. Deletions cut 3 bases from V and 3 bases from J, with 15 bases between.

V gene TRBV10-1 combines with J gene TRBJ1-4; D unclear. V dropped 3 bases and J dropped 8 bases, with 10 bases sitting between them. The CDR3 spans 13 residues. CDR1 WNHNN and CDR2 SYGVQD come from the germline V gene (reference sequence). CDR3 in DNA: TGCGCCAGCAGTGATGGACGGGGAGAAAAACTGTTTTTT. It encodes CASSDGRGEKLFF.

The chain combines TRBV28 with TRBJ1-5; D gene uncertain. The CDR3 totals 14 residues. CDR1 is MDHEN, CDR2 SYDVKM, per germline. V was trimmed by 1 base and J by 2 bases, leaving 6 bases between them. The CDR3 nucleotides are TGTGCCAGCAGTTTATTTCACGGCAATCAGCCCCAGCATTTT. This encodes CASSLFHGNQPQHF.

The chain links TRBV4-1 to TRBJ1-5, with unresolved D. The ends were cut back, 4 bases at V and 3 bases at J, with 7 bases in the middle. The CDR3 is 13 amino acids. Germline assignment: CDR1 MGHRA and CDR2 YSYEKL. Here the CDR3 DNA reads TGCGCCAGCAGCCTCGGGATCAATCAGCCCCAGCATTTT. Translated, it gives CASSLGINQPQHF.

V gene TRBV6-6 combines with J gene TRBJ2-1, with 11 bases aligning to TRBD2. The germline CDR1 and CDR2 sequences are MNHNY and SVGAGI (reference sequence). J was trimmed by 10 bases and V by 8 bases; bases with no gene match: 4. The CDR3 spans 12 residues. The CDR3 reads CASHRLAGEQFF. In DNA form, the CDR3 reads TGTGCCAGCCACCGACTAGCGGGGGAGCAGTTCTTC.

The chain is built from TRBV2 and TRBJ1-1; no firm D call. The germline gives CDR1 SNHLY, CDR2 FYNNEI. V lost 6 bases, J lost 11 bases, and 13 bases lay in between. This CDR3 comprises 11 residues. CDR3 nucleotide sequence: TGTGCCAGCAGAAGAGAGTCATGGGCTTTCTTT. This gives the protein CASRRESWAFF.

CDR3: CASSLQGPESYNEQFF. DNA for the CDR3: TGTGCCAGCAGCTTACAGGGACCGGAATCCTACAATGAGCAGTTCTTC. This chain connects TRBV6-1 to TRBJ2-1, with D possibly matching TRBD1 (6 bases). The length of the CDR3 is 16 residues. Deletions cut 6 bases from V and 1 base from J, with 16 bases between. The germline gives CDR1 MNHNS, CDR2 SASEGT.

CDR3 sequence: CSANPIGQGEYGYTF. CDR3 in DNA: TGCAGTGCTAATCCGATTGGACAGGGGGAGTATGGCTACACCTTC. This chain links TRBV20-1 with TRBJ1-2; 10 bases line up with TRBD1. V dropped 4 bases and J dropped 5; count of bases not matched to a gene: 10. This CDR3 has 15 residues. The V gene's germline CDR1 is DFQATT and CDR2 SNEGSKA (reference sequence).

There are a few counts of this clonotype. The V gene is TRBV12-3 or TRBV12-4, the J gene TRBJ1-5; the match to TRBD1 covers 7 bases. The junction had 7 bases not matched to a gene; V was cut back by 2 bases and J by 0 bases. There are 17 residues in the CDR3. The CDR3 nucleotides are TGTGCCAGCAGTTTAAACAGGGGAATGGATAGCAATCAGCCCCAGCATTTT. Protein product: CASSLNRGMDSNQPQHF.

The chain is built from TRBV20-1 and TRBJ1-2; D perhaps matches TRBD1 (6 bases). V was cut by 0 bases and J by 8 bases, with 16 bases left in between. The length of the CDR3 is 14 residues. Germline CDR1 reads DFQATT; CDR2 reads SNEGSKA (reference sequence). CDR3 region: CSARDRGGAAGYTF. As DNA, the CDR3 is TGCAGTGCTAGAGATCGCGGGGGCGCGGCGGGCTACACCTTC.

This clonotype occurred a few times. CDR3 amino acids: CSASIFDRSQETQYF. CDR3 in DNA: TGCAGTGCTAGCATCTTTGACAGGAGTCAAGAGACCCAGTACTTC. The genes are TRBV20-1 and TRBJ2-5; maybe TRBD1 (6 bases). The CDR3 length is 15 residues. V was shortened by 3 bases and J by 2 bases, with 16 bases between the two germline ends. Germline V gene data show CDR1 as DFQATT and CDR2 as SNEGSKA (reference sequence).

This clonotype appeared a single time. The chain uses TRBV24-1 and TRBJ1-1; D unresolved. Germline V gene sequence: CDR1 KGHDR, CDR2 SFDVKD. Trimming stripped 4 bases from V and 0 bases from J, with 5 bases between. This CDR3 has 13 residues. Here the CDR3 DNA reads TGTGCCACCAGTGACAGGTTGAACACTGAAGCTTTCTTT. Residues: CATSDRLNTEAFF.

This chain connects TRBV15 to TRBJ2-1; D call uncertain. The germline gives CDR1 LNHNV, CDR2 YYDKDF (reference sequence). Trimming removed 0 bases at V and 9 bases at J, with 6 bases between. The CDR3 covers 12 residues. The CDR3 loop is CATSRDRIEQFF. As DNA, the CDR3 is TGTGCCACCAGCAGAGATCGGATTGAGCAGTTCTTC.

This rearrangement joins TRBV7-2 to TRBJ2-7; perhaps D is TRBD1 or TRBD2 (5 bases each). This CDR3 has 14 residues. Germline V gene sequence: CDR1 SGHTA, CDR2 FQGNSA. Trimming stripped 5 bases from V and 0 bases from J, with 11 bases between. CDR3 in amino acids: CASSPSGGSYEQYF. The DNA of the CDR3 is TGTGCCAGCAGCCCGAGTGGGGGCTCCTACGAGCAGTACTTC.

This chain links TRBV7-2 with TRBJ2-2; no definite D call. Trimming removed 2 bases from V and 4 bases from J, with 5 bases in between. This CDR3 is built from 13 residues. The germline V gene encodes CDR1 SGHTA and CDR2 FQGNSA. In DNA, the CDR3 is TGTGCCAGCAGCTTAATGCGCACCGGGGAGCTGTTTTTT. This encodes CASSLMRTGELFF.